The 21 T cell receptor beta chains below come from one sample, sequenced in a study of shared clonotypes between healthy human individuals. The repertoire was sequenced with immunoSEQ multiplex PCR; TCRdb's copy has only in-frame clones and lacks some. This sample has some 95,000 clones; roughly 69% occur once, and the top ten carry 45%. Material for sequencing was memory CD8+ T cells sorted from blood. Subset specified: CD45RO+ cells pooled with CCR7-negative TemRA cells. Receptors originate from a man aged 25-45 years in good health.

The chain joins TRBV7-9 to TRBJ1-4, with unresolved D. CDR1 is SEHNR and CDR2 is FQNEAQ in the germline V gene (reference sequence). This CDR3 is built from 16 residues. V lost 5 bases to trimming and J lost 0 bases, with 13 bases between them. The CDR3 here is CASSQGTDATNEKLFF. For the CDR3, the DNA is TGTGCCAGCAGCCAAGGAACAGATGCAACTAATGAAAAACTGTTTTTT.

The chain uses TRBV11-2 and TRBJ2-5, with D possibly matching TRBD1 (5 bases). V was pared by 2 bases and J by 2 bases, with 9 bases between. Germline V gives CDR1 SGHAT, CDR2 FQNNGV. The CDR3 sequence is 14 residues long. The CDR3 loop reads CASSLSDRQETQYF. CDR3 coding DNA: TGTGCCAGCAGCTTATCTGACAGACAAGAGACCCAGTACTTC. Variable domain in full (rest from reference TRBV11-2 and TRBJ2-5): EAGVAQSPRYKIIEKRQSVAFWCNPISGHATLYWYQQILGQGPKLLIQFQNNGVVDDSQLPKDRFSAERLKGVDSTLKIQPAKLEDSAVYLCASSLSDRQETQYFGPGTRLLVL.

The J gene is TRBJ1-4, the V gene TRBV11-2, with D unresolved. Germline CDR1 is SGHAT and CDR2 is FQNNGV. Trimming removed 4 bases at V and 1 base at J, with 13 bases between. This CDR3 spans 16 amino acids. The CDR3, as DNA: TGTGCCAGCAGCTCGAAGACATTTTTAACTAATGAAAAACTGTTTTTT. It yields the protein CASSSKTFLTNEKLFF.

This clone has more than one count but fewer than ten. An end of the junction differs from the germline gene, which may be a read error. The chain recombines TRBV10-1 with TRBJ2-3; D gene ambiguous. Germline CDR1 is WNHNN and CDR2 is SYGVQD (reference sequence). CDR3 size: 8 residues. CDR3 residues: CASRNGRF. The DNA for the CDR3 is TGCGCCAGCAGGAACGGAAGGTTT.

In its sample, this clone was seen a few times. CDR3 residues: CASSQYYEQYF. The CDR3 DNA reads TGTGCCAGCAGTCAATACTACGAGCAGTACTTC. V is TRBV6-6 and J is TRBJ2-7, with unresolved D. From germline, CDR1 is MNHNY and CDR2 SVGAGI (reference sequence). The germline V and J ends were trimmed by 5 bases and 3 bases, with 5 bases remaining between them. The CDR3 has 11 amino acids.

The chain recombines TRBV7-9 with TRBJ2-4; no firm D call. This CDR3 has 15 amino acids. V gave up 3 bases and J gave up 1 base, with 10 bases separating them. Looked up from germline, CDR1 is SEHNR and CDR2 is FQNEAQ (reference sequence). The CDR3 bases are TGTGCCAGCAGCTTTTCCGAGTCGGCCAAAAACATTCAGTACTTC. Translation gives CASSFSESAKNIQYF.

The chain combines TRBV10-3 with TRBJ2-5, with 7 nucleotides matching TRBD1. Losses at the gene ends were 4 bases for V and 3 bases for J; bases not matched to a gene: 5. The CDR3 length is 14 residues. In germline, CDR1 is ENHRY, CDR2 SYGVKD. The CDR3 DNA is TGTGCCATCAGTGTCGTCGGGACAGAAGAGACCCAGTACTTC. Encoded protein: CAISVVGTEETQYF.

Details on this clone: One end of the junction is discordant with germline, which a read error may explain. This chain connects TRBV6-1 to TRBJ1-5; D ambiguous. CDR1 MNHNS and CDR2 SASEGT come from the germline V gene. The CDR3 covers 15 residues. The CDR3 region has the DNA TGTGCCAGCAGTGAAGCGCTCGGTAGCACTCAGCCCCAGCATTTT. Translated, it gives CASSEALGSTQPQHF.

This clone has more than one count but fewer than ten. Its ends do not fully match the called genes, so a read error is possible. V and J are TRBV7-2 and TRBJ2-7, with 13 bases lining up with TRBD2. The CDR3 loop spans 13 amino acids. Germline loops: CDR1 SGHTA, CDR2 FQGNSA. For the CDR3, the DNA is TGTGCCAGCAGCCTCGGACTAGCGGGAGAGGTGGCGTTC. The encoded protein is CASSLGLAGEVAF.

The chain uses TRBV7-2 and TRBJ1-1; the match to TRBD1 covers 10 bases. CDR1 is SGHTA and CDR2 is FQGNSA in the germline V gene. V lost 6 bases, J lost 5 bases, and 9 bases stayed unmatched. This CDR3 is built from 15 residues. The CDR3 sequence is CASRPPGTGVTEAFF. CDR3 DNA: TGTGCCAGCAGACCACCCGGGACAGGGGTTACTGAAGCTTTCTTT.

This clone has more than one count but fewer than ten. V is TRBV6-5 and J is TRBJ2-3; perhaps TRBD2 as D (7 bases). CDR1 is MNHEY and CDR2 is SVGAGI in the germline V gene. This CDR3 is 15 amino acids long. V lost 2 bases and J 2 bases, leaving 11 bases between the germline ends. The CDR3 spells CASSYGGGLTDTQYF. The CDR3 DNA follows: TGTGCCAGCAGTTACGGGGGGGGCCTCACAGATACGCAGTATTTT.

The chain joins TRBV2 to TRBJ2-3; tentatively, D is TRBD2 (5 bases). This CDR3 spans 16 amino acids. Germline V gene lookup returns CDR1 SNHLY and CDR2 FYNNEI. Trimming took 3 bases from V and 0 from J, leaving 13 bases between them. The DNA of the CDR3 is TGTGCCAGCAGTGAGGGTCTCGGGAAGAGCACAGATACGCAGTATTTT. This codes for CASSEGLGKSTDTQYF.

The chain links TRBV28 to TRBJ1-1, with D possibly TRBD1 on 5 matching bases. Germline loops: CDR1 MDHEN, CDR2 SYDVKM. The CDR3 is 13 amino acids. Trimming removed 7 bases at V and 0 bases at J, with 9 bases between. CDR3 protein: CASIPGVNTEAFF. Here the CDR3 DNA reads TGTGCCAGCATTCCGGGGGTGAACACTGAAGCTTTCTTT.

This chain joins TRBV5-8 and TRBJ1-5; 7 bases match TRBD1. The germline V gene encodes CDR1 SGHTS and CDR2 YDEGEE. This CDR3 comprises 15 residues. V was pared by 4 bases and J by 3 bases, with 7 bases of the junction left unmatched. The CDR3 DNA reads TGTGCCAGCAGCCTCGGGACAGCGAACAATCAGCCCCAGCATTTT. Translated: CASSLGTANNQPQHF.

This clone occurred a few times. The V gene is TRBV6-1, the J gene TRBJ1-4; 11 bases agree with TRBD1. This CDR3 comprises 15 residues. Germline V lookup: CDR1 MNHNS, CDR2 SASEGT. Trimming cost V 3 bases and J 7 bases; bases outside gene matches: 4. The DNA for the CDR3 is TGTGCCAGCAGTGAGGGGACAGGGGGGAGTGAAAAACTGTTTTTT. The encoded protein is CASSEGTGGSEKLFF.

This clone was recorded once. Germline and junction disagree at one end, which may indicate a read error. The chain joins TRBV5-4 to TRBJ2-5; D call uncertain. Germline lookup yields CDR1 SGHNT and CDR2 YYREEE (reference sequence). The CDR3 runs to 14 residues. The CDR3 DNA is TGTGCCGGCAGCTTGGCTTTGTCAGAAGAGACCCAGTACTTC. Protein sequence: CAGSLALSEETQYF.

This clone showed up just a few times. This sequence joins TRBV4-3 and TRBJ2-7; 7 nucleotides align to TRBD2. Germline values: CDR1 LGHNA, CDR2 YSLEER. This CDR3 is built from 15 residues. The junction had 7 bases not matched to a gene; V was cut back by 3 bases and J by 2 bases. DNA of the CDR3: TGCGCCAGCAGCCACCACGGGGGACTACCCTACGAGCAGTACTTC. Amino acids: CASSHHGGLPYEQYF.

This sequence joins TRBV4-3 and TRBJ2-7; TRBD1 matches at 12 bases. Germline CDR1 reads LGHNA; CDR2 reads YSLEER. CDR3 size: 15 residues. Trimming took 4 bases from V and 5 from J; bases not matched to a gene: 6. CDR3 nucleotides: TGCGCCAGCAGCCCGGGGACAGGGGGCGGGAACGAGCAGTACTTC. It is translated as CASSPGTGGGNEQYF.

The chain combines TRBV7-2 with TRBJ2-5; 8 bases agree with TRBD2. V was pared by 5 bases and J by 5 bases, with 16 bases of the junction left unmatched. This CDR3 spans 17 amino acids. The V gene's germline CDR1 is SGHTA and CDR2 FQGNSA. The CDR3 sequence: CASSRSTSGRGVETQYF. CDR3 sequence (DNA): TGTGCCAGCAGCCGGAGCACTAGCGGTCGGGGGGTGGAGACCCAGTACTTC.

This chain connects TRBV5-1 to TRBJ1-2; 9 bases are a match to TRBD1. Germline CDR1 is SGHRS and CDR2 is YFSETQ. Unmatched junction bases numbered 11, after V lost 6 bases and J lost 5 bases. The CDR3 spans 15 residues. Here the CDR3 DNA reads TGCGCCAGCATCCCCGCCCCCGGGACAGGGTATGGCTACACCTTC. Its translation is CASIPAPGTGYGYTF.

This clone has just a few counts. This sequence joins TRBV5-4 and TRBJ2-1; the D call may be TRBD1 or TRBD2 (5 bases each). Trimming cost V 4 bases and J 9 bases, with 17 bases left between them. The CDR3 is 14 residues long. Germline CDR1 and CDR2: SGHNT and YYREEE (reference sequence). CDR3 sequence reads: CASSNRDLEIEQFF. The CDR3 region has the DNA TGTGCCAGCAGCAACCGGGACCTAGAGATTGAGCAGTTCTTC. Full variable domain (outside the CDR3, taken from reference TRBV5-4 and TRBJ2-1): ETGVTQSPTHLIKTRGQQVTLRCSSQSGHNTVSWYQQALGQGPQFIFQYYREEENGRGNFPPRFSGLQFPNYSSELNVNALELDDSALYLCASSNRDLEIEQFFGPGTRLTVL.